The T cell receptor (beta chain) described here comes from a study of blood T cell repertoires in COVID-19. The table came from immunoSEQ multiplex PCR; TCRdb's copy has only in-frame clones and leaves some out. The repertoire holds 150,000 to 200,000 clones, with 88% as singletons. CDR3 length: 15 amino acids. V dropped 8 bases and J dropped 5; count of bases not matched to a gene: 9. Germline assignment: CDR1 MNHEY and CDR2 SVGAGI. This TCR was recovered from a human donor in a cohort sampled during active COVID-19. The source material was peripheral blood. The chain joins TRBV6-5 to TRBJ2-5, with 12 bases aligning to TRBD2. The CDR3 loop reads CASVLAGGPWETQYF. Here the CDR3 DNA reads TGTGCCAGCGTTCTAGCGGGGGGGCCGTGGGAGACCCAGTACTTC.